This TCR beta chain was profiled in a study of early T cells in non-severe SARS-CoV-2 infection. About the study: RNA in bulk from unsorted whole blood was sequenced, and chains were unpaired. Whole-study results and caveats: VDJdb matching skewed toward anti-spike CD8 responses, missing private and CD4 specificities.

This clonotype was seen many times. Its target is not known. Unique molecular identifiers (one per individual cDNA molecule) were attached. From the 5' RACE reads, TCRdb called clonotypes with MiXCR, one entry per CDR3 protein. The profile covers about 100,000 distinct CDR3 sequences, with roughly 13% appearing a single time and roughly 6.3% taken by the ten largest. CDR1 and CDR2 from the germline V gene are SQVTM and ANQGSEA. V lost 7 bases, J lost 4 bases, and 9 bases stayed unmatched. The CDR3 runs to 13 residues. The chain employs TRBV29-1 and TRBJ2-5; 7 bases are shared with TRBD1. The receptor was derived from an adult who was a healthcare worker with PCR-confirmed SARS-CoV-2 infection or an uninfected control (not recorded which). The sequencing input was whole blood. As DNA, the CDR3 is TGCAGCGCACAAGGTTCAGGGGGAGAGACCCAGTACTTC. Protein product: CSAQGSGGETQYF. Using reference TRBV29-1 and TRBJ2-5 for the parts outside the CDR3, the full variable domain is SAVISQKPSRDICQRGTSLTIQCQVDSQVTMMFWYRQQPGQSLTLIATANQGSEATYESGFVIDKFPISRPNLTFSTLTVSNMSPEDSSIYLCSAQGSGGETQYFGPGTRLLVL.